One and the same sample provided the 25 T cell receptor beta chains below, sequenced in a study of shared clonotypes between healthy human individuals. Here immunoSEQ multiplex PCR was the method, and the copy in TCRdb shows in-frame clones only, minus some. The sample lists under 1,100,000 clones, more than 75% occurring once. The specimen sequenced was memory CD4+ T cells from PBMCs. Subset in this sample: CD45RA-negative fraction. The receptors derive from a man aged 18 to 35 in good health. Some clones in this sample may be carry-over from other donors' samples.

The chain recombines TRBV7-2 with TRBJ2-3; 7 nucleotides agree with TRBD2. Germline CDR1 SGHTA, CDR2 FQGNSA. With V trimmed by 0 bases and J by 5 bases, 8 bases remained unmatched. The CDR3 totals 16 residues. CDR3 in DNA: TGTGCCAGCAGCTTAGCGGGCCTAGCGGCTGGAGATACGCAGTATTTT. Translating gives CASSLAGLAAGDTQYF.

CDR3 sequence (DNA): TGTGCCAGCAGTGCAAACAGGGTCGGGGAGACCCAGTACTTC. Its translation: CASSANRVGETQYF. J is TRBJ2-5 and V is TRBV2; a weak D match, TRBD1 (6 bases). Germline V lookup: CDR1 SNHLY, CDR2 FYNNEI. The CDR3 covers 14 residues. V gave up 4 bases and J gave up 5 bases, with 14 bases separating them.

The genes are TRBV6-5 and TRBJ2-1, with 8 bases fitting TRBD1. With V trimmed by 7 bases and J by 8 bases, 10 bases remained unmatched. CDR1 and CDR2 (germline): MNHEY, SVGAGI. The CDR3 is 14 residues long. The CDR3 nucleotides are TGTGCCAGCAAAAAAAAACAGGGGGTGTATGAGCAGTTCTTC. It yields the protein CASKKKQGVYEQFF.

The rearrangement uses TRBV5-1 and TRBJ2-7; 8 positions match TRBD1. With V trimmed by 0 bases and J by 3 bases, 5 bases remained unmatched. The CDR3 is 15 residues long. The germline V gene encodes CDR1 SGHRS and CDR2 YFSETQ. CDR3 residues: CASSLVVQGGYEQYF. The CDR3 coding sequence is TGCGCCAGCAGCTTGGTGGTACAGGGGGGCTACGAGCAGTACTTC.

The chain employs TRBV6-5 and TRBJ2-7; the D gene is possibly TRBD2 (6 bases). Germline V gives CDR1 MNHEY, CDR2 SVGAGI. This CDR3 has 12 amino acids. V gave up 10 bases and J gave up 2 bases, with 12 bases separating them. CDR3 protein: CATGGPPYEQYF. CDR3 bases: TGTGCCACCGGGGGTCCGCCCTACGAGCAGTACTTC.

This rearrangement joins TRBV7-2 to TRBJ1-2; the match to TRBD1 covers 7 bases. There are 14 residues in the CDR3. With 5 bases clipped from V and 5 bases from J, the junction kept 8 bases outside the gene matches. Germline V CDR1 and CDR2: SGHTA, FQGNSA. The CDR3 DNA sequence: TGTGCCAGCAGCCCCCGACAGGGAGAGTATGGCTACACCTTC. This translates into CASSPRQGEYGYTF.

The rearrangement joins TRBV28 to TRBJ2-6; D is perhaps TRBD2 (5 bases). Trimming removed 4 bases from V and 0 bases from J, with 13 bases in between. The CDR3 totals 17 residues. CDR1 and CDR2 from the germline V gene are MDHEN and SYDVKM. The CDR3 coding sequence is TGTGCCAGCAGTTCGGGCGGGCCCCTCTCTGGGGCCAACGTCCTGACTTTC. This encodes CASSSGGPLSGANVLTF. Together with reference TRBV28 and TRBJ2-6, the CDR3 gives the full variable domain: DVKVTQSSRYLVKRTGEKVFLECVQDMDHENMFWYRQDPGLGLRLIYFSYDVKMKEKGDIPEGYSVSREKKERFSLILESASTNQTSMYLCASSSGGPLSGANVLTFGAGSRLTVL.

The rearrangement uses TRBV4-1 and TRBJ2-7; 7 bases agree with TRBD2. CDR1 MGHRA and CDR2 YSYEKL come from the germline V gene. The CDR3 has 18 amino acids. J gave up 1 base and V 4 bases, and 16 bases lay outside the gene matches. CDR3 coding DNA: TGCGCCAGCAGCCGCGAGTTGTCGGTAGCGGGTCGATCCTACGAGCAGTACTTC. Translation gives CASSRELSVAGRSYEQYF.

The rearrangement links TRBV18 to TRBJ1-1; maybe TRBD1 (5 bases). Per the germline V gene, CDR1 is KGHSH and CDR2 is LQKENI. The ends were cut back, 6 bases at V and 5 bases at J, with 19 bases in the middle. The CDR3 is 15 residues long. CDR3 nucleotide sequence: TGTGCCAGCTCCCCGGGTCGGGGGTTGAGGACTGAAGCTTTCTTT. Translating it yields CASSPGRGLRTEAFF. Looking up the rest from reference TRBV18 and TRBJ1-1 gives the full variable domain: NAGVMQNPRHLVRRRGQEARLRCSPMKGHSHVYWYRQLPEEGLKFMVYLQKENIIDESGMPKERFSAEFPKEGPSILRIQQVVRGDSAAYFCASSPGRGLRTEAFFGQGTRLTVV.

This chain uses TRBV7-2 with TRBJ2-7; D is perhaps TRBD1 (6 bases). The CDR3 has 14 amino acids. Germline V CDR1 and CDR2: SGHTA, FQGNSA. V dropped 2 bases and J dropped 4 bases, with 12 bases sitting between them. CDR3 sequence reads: CASSLSGVGYEQYF. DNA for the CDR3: TGTGCCAGCAGCTTATCAGGGGTGGGTTACGAGCAGTACTTC.

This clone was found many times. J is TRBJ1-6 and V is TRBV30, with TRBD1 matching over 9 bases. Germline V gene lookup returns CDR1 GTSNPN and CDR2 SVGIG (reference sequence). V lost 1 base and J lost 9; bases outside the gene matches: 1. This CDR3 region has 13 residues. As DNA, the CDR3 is TGTGCCTGGAGTGAGGACAGGGGTTCACCCCTCCACTTT. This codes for CAWSEDRGSPLHF. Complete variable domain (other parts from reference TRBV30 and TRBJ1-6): SQTIHQWPATLVQPVGSPLSLECTVEGTSNPNLYWYRQAAGRGLQLLFYSVGIGQISSEVPQNLSASRPQDRQFILSSKKLLLSDSGFYLCAWSEDRGSPLHFGNGTRLTVT.

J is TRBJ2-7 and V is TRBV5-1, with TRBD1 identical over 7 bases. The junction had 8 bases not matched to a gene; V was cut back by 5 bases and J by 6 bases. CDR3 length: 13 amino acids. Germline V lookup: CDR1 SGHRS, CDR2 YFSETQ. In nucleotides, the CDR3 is TGCGCCAGCAGGACAGGGCCTACTGGCGAGCAGTACTTC. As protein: CASRTGPTGEQYF.

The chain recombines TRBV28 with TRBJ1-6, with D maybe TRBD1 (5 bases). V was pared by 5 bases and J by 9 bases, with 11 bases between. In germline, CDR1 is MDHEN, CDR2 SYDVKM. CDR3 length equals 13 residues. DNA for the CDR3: TGTGCCAGCAGTGCCAGACAGATTTCACCCCTCCACTTT. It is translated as CASSARQISPLHF.

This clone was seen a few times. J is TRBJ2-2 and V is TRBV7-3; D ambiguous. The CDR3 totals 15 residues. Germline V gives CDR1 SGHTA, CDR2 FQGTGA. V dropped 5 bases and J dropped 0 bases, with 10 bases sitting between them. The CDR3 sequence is CASSRGASNTGELFF. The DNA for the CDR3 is TGTGCCAGCAGCCGAGGTGCCTCGAACACCGGGGAGCTGTTTTTT. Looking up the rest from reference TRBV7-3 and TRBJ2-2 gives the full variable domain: GAGVSQTPSNKVTEKGKYVELRCDPISGHTALYWYRQSLGQGPEFLIYFQGTGAADDSGLPNDRFFAVRPEGSVSTLKIQRTERGDSAVYLCASSRGASNTGELFFGEGSRLTVL.

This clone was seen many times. For the CDR3, the DNA is TGCAGCCTGGGGACAGACTATGGCTACACCTTC. Its protein product is CSLGTDYGYTF. The gene calls are TRBV29-1 and TRBJ1-2; 7 bases are a match to TRBD1. The CDR3 has 11 amino acids. Germline-derived CDR1 and CDR2 are SQVTM and ANQGSEA. The J segment lost 3 bases and the V segment lost 8 bases, leaving 3 bases of the junction unmatched.

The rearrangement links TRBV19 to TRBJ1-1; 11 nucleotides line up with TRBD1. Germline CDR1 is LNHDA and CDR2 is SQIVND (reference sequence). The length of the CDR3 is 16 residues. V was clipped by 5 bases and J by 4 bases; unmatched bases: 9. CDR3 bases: TGTGCCAGTAGTGCTACGGACAGGGGGCTCAGCACTGAAGCTTTCTTT. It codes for CASSATDRGLSTEAFF.

In nucleotides, the CDR3 is TGTGCCAGCAGCTTAGTTGGATTTGGTCAGCCCCAGCATTTT. Amino acid sequence: CASSLVGFGQPQHF. V usage is TRBV7-2 and J usage is TRBJ1-5; D not resolved. This CDR3 comprises 14 residues. The V gene lost 1 base and the J gene lost 6 bases, with 10 bases spanning the gap. Germline lookup yields CDR1 SGHTA and CDR2 FQGNSA.

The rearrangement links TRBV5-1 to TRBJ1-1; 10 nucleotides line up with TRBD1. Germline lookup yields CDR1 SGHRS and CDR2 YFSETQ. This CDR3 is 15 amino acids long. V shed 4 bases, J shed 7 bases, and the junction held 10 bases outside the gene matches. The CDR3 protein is CASSPLSTGGGEAFF. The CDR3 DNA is TGCGCCAGCAGCCCCTTATCGACAGGGGGCGGTGAAGCTTTCTTT.

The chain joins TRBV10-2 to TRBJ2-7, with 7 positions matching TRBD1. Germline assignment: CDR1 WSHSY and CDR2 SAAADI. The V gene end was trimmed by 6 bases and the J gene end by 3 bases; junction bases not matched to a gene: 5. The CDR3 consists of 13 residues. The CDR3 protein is CASRTGTVYEQYF. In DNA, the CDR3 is TGCGCCAGCAGGACAGGGACAGTCTACGAGCAGTACTTC.

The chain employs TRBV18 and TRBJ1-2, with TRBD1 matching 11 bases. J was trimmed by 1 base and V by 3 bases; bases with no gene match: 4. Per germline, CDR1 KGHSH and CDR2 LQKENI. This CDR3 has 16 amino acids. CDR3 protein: CASSPGQGGLNYGYTF. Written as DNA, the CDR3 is TGTGCCAGCTCACCGGGACAGGGGGGCCTTAACTATGGCTACACCTTC. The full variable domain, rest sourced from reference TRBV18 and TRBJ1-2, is NAGVMQNPRHLVRRRGQEARLRCSPMKGHSHVYWYRQLPEEGLKFMVYLQKENIIDESGMPKERFSAEFPKEGPSILRIQQVVRGDSAAYFCASSPGQGGLNYGYTFGSGTRLTVV.

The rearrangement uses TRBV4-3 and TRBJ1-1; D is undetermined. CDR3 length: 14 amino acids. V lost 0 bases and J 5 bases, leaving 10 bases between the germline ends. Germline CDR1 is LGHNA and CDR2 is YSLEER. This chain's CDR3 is CASSQDRYGTEAFF. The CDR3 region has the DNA TGCGCCAGCAGCCAAGATCGGTACGGGACTGAAGCTTTCTTT.

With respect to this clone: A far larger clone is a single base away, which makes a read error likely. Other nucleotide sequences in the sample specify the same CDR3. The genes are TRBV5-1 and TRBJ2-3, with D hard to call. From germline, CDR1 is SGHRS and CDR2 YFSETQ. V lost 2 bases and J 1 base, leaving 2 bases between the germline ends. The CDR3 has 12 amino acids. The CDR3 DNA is TGCGCCAGCAGCTTCGGCACAGATACGCAGTATTTT. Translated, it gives CASSFGTDTQYF.

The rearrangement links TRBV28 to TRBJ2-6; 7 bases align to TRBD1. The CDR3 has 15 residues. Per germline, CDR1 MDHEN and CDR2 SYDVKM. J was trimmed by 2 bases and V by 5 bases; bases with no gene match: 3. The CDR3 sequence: CASSGDRAGANVLTF. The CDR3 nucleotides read TGTGCCAGCAGTGGTGACAGGGCTGGGGCCAACGTCCTGACTTTC.

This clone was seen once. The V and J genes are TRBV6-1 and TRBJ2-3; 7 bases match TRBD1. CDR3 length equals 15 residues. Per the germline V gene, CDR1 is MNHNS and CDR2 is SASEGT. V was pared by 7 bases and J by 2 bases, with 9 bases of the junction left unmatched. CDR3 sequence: CASKSGQVLTDTQYF. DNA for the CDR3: TGTGCCAGCAAGTCTGGACAGGTCCTCACAGATACGCAGTATTTT.

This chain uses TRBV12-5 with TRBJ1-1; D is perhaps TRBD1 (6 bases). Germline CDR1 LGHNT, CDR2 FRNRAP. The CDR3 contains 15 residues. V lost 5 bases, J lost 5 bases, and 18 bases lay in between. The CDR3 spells CASGEGDSGRTEAFF. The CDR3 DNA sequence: TGTGCTAGTGGTGAGGGGGACTCCGGGCGGACTGAAGCTTTCTTT.